This record looks at one T cell receptor (beta chain) sequence and its context. This sample was taken from a study of immune evolution from preneoplasia to lung adenocarcinoma. The method was immunoSEQ multiplex PCR; TCRdb's version includes in-frame clones alone and lacks a portion of them. The table has 7,400 or so clones, over 55% seen once. Patients had resection in Japan or China between the mid-2010s and the late 2010s. The CDR3 spans 12 residues. CDR1 is GTSNPN and CDR2 is SVGIG in the germline V gene (reference sequence). Trimming stripped 0 bases from V and 7 bases from J, with 9 bases between.

V and J are TRBV30 and TRBJ1-2; the D is unclear. The sequenced sample was FFPE lung adenocarcinoma in situ tissue. The source is an older donor with lung adenocarcinoma. Some clones in this sample may be carry-over from other donors' samples. Here the CDR3 DNA reads TGTGCCTGGAGTGTTGGATCGACTGGCTACACCTTC. Translation: CAWSVGSTGYTF. The full variable domain, in which reference TRBV30 and TRBJ1-2 provide the parts outside the CDR3, is SQTIHQWPATLVQPVGSPLSLECTVEGTSNPNLYWYRQAAGRGLQLLFYSVGIGQISSEVPQNLSASRPQDRQFILSSKKLLLSDSGFYLCAWSVGSTGYTFGSGTRLTVV.